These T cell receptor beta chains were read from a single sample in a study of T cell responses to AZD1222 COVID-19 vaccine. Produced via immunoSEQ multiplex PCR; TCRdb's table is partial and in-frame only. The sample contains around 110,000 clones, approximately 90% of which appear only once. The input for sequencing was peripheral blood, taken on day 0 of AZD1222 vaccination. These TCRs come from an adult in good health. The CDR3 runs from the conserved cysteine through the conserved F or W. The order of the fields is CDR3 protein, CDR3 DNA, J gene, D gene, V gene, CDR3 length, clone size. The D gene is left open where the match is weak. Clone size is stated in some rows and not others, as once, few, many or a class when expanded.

CDR3aa: CASSAVGGGGTEAFF
CDR3nt: TGTGCCAGCAGCGCCGTAGGGGGTGGGGGCACTGAAGCTTTCTTT
j_gene: TRBJ1-1
d_gene: NA
v_gene: TRBV7-9
len: 15
abundance: NA

CDR3aa: CASKTATNEKLFF
CDR3nt: TGCGCCAGCAAGACGGCAACTAATGAAAAACTGTTTTTT
j_gene: TRBJ1-4
d_gene: NA
v_gene: TRBV5-1
len: 13
abundance: NA

CDR3aa: CASSLLSSGANVLTF
CDR3nt: TGTGCCAGCAGTCTTCTTTCCTCTGGGGCCAACGTCCTGACTTTC
j_gene: TRBJ2-6
d_gene: NA
v_gene: TRBV2
len: 15
abundance: NA

CDR3aa: CASSLGGRRSGANVLTF
CDR3nt: TGTGCCAGCAGCTTGGGCGGTCGGAGATCGGGGGCCAACGTCCTGACTTTC
j_gene: TRBJ2-6
d_gene: NA
v_gene: TRBV5-6
len: 17
abundance: NA

CDR3aa: CASSPGAEQETQYF
CDR3nt: TGTGCCAGCTCACCTGGGGCAGAGCAAGAGACCCAGTACTTC
j_gene: TRBJ2-5
d_gene: NA
v_gene: TRBV18
len: 14
abundance: NA

CDR3aa: CSASTRTEAFF
CDR3nt: TGCAGTGCTAGTACGAGGACTGAAGCTTTCTTT
j_gene: TRBJ1-1
d_gene: NA
v_gene: TRBV20-1
len: 11
abundance: NA

CDR3aa: CASSLDTDNTEAFF
CDR3nt: TGTGCCAGCAGCCTAGACACGGATAACACTGAAGCTTTCTTT
j_gene: TRBJ1-1
d_gene: NA
v_gene: TRBV11-3
len: 14
abundance: NA

CDR3aa: CASSLLSGGPSYEQYF
CDR3nt: TGTGCCAGCAGCCTCCTCTCCGGGGGCCCATCCTACGAGCAGTACTTC
j_gene: TRBJ2-7
d_gene: NA
v_gene: TRBV7-6
len: 16
abundance: NA

CDR3aa: CASSHSDRDNEKLFF
CDR3nt: TGTGCCAGCAGCCACAGCGACAGAGATAATGAAAAACTGTTTTTT
j_gene: TRBJ1-4
d_gene: NA
v_gene: TRBV5-4
len: 15
abundance: NA

CDR3aa: CASSESGNTIYF
CDR3nt: TGTGCCAGCAGTGAATCCGGAAACACCATATATTTT
j_gene: TRBJ1-3
d_gene: NA
v_gene: TRBV6-1
len: 12
abundance: NA

CDR3aa: CASSFGLAGTIDTQYF
CDR3nt: TGTGCCAGCAGCTTCGGACTAGCGGGGACAATAGATACGCAGTATTTT
j_gene: TRBJ2-3
d_gene: TRBD2
v_gene: TRBV7-9
len: 16
abundance: NA

CDR3aa: CASSSGQVGDSPLHF
CDR3nt: TGCGCCAGCAGCTCGGGACAGGTGGGGGATTCACCCCTCCACTTT
j_gene: TRBJ1-6
d_gene: TRBD1
v_gene: TRBV5-1
len: 15
abundance: NA

CDR3aa: CATSDFWTGGSSTDTQYF
CDR3nt: TGTGCCACCAGTGATTTTTGGACGGGAGGGAGTAGCACAGATACGCAGTATTTT
j_gene: TRBJ2-3
d_gene: TRBD2
v_gene: TRBV24-1
len: 18
abundance: NA

CDR3aa: CASSLAGAGASGNTIYF
CDR3nt: TGTGCCAGCAGCTTAGCAGGGGCTGGAGCCTCTGGAAACACCATATATTTT
j_gene: TRBJ1-3
d_gene: NA
v_gene: TRBV7-2
len: 17
abundance: NA

CDR3aa: CASSVAGTGGAQPQHF
CDR3nt: TGTGCCAGCAGTGTCGCCGGGACAGGGGGAGCACAGCCCCAGCATTTT
j_gene: TRBJ1-5
d_gene: TRBD1
v_gene: TRBV2
len: 16
abundance: NA

CDR3aa: CASSLVSTARVGQNIQYF
CDR3nt: TGTGCCAGCAGCTTAGTGTCGACCGCAAGAGTAGGGCAAAACATTCAGTACTTC
j_gene: TRBJ2-4
d_gene: NA
v_gene: TRBV7-9
len: 18
abundance: NA

CDR3aa: CASSQDRGPGYTF
CDR3nt: TGTGCCAGCAGCCAAGACAGGGGCCCTGGCTACACCTTC
j_gene: TRBJ1-2
d_gene: NA
v_gene: TRBV3-1/TRBV3-2
len: 13
abundance: NA

CDR3aa: CASSVGGSGVPDTQYF
CDR3nt: TGTGCCAGCAGCGTAGGGGGTAGCGGGGTTCCAGATACGCAGTATTTT
j_gene: TRBJ2-3
d_gene: TRBD2
v_gene: TRBV9
len: 16
abundance: NA

CDR3aa: CSVAGGWPQHF
CDR3nt: TGCAGCGTCGCAGGGGGCTGGCCCCAGCATTTT
j_gene: TRBJ1-5
d_gene: TRBD1
v_gene: TRBV29-1
len: 11
abundance: NA

CDR3aa: CASGSLRGQGGEKLFF
CDR3nt: TGTGCTAGTGGTTCACTGCGGGGGCAGGGGGGAGAAAAACTGTTTTTT
j_gene: TRBJ1-4
d_gene: TRBD1
v_gene: TRBV12-5
len: 16
abundance: few

CDR3aa: CASSLTFEYEQFF
CDR3nt: TGTGCCAGCAGCTTAACGTTTGAGTATGAGCAGTTCTTC
j_gene: TRBJ2-1
d_gene: NA
v_gene: TRBV7-3
len: 13
abundance: NA

CDR3aa: CASSLSYQETQYF
CDR3nt: TGCGCCAGCAGCCTTTCGTACCAAGAGACCCAGTACTTC
j_gene: TRBJ2-5
d_gene: NA
v_gene: TRBV5-1
len: 13
abundance: NA

CDR3aa: CAIRLNRGDTQYF
CDR3nt: TGTGCCATCAGGCTAAACAGGGGGGATACGCAGTATTTT
j_gene: TRBJ2-3
d_gene: TRBD1
v_gene: TRBV10-3
len: 13
abundance: once

CDR3aa: CASSPGGGGREKLFF
CDR3nt: TGTGCCAGCTCACCAGGCGGAGGGGGAAGGGAAAAACTGTTTTTT
j_gene: TRBJ1-4
d_gene: NA
v_gene: TRBV18
len: 15
abundance: NA

CDR3aa: CASSEAGIYSDF
CDR3nt: TGTGCCAGCAGTGAAGCGGGTATATATTCGGACTTC
j_gene: TRBJ2-7
d_gene: NA
v_gene: TRBV6-1
len: 12
abundance: NA

CDR3aa: CASSGLGTEAFF
CDR3nt: TGCGCCAGCAGCGGATTGGGGACTGAAGCTTTCTTT
j_gene: TRBJ1-1
d_gene: NA
v_gene: TRBV4-1
len: 12
abundance: NA

CDR3aa: CASSPTGGGGTEAFF
CDR3nt: TGTGCCAGCAGCCCCACCGGAGGGGGCGGCACTGAAGCTTTCTTT
j_gene: TRBJ1-1
d_gene: TRBD1
v_gene: TRBV7-3
len: 15
abundance: NA

CDR3aa: CASSTKPGARASPLHF
CDR3nt: TGTGCCAGCAGTACAAAGCCAGGGGCGCGTGCTTCACCCCTCCACTTT
j_gene: TRBJ1-6
d_gene: NA
v_gene: TRBV27
len: 16
abundance: once

CDR3aa: CASSQGGADTQYF
CDR3nt: TGTGCCAGCAGCCAAGGGGGGGCGGATACGCAGTATTTT
j_gene: TRBJ2-3
d_gene: NA
v_gene: TRBV3-1/TRBV3-2
len: 13
abundance: NA